The 7 T cell receptor beta chains presented below share a single source sample, sequenced in a study of identical twins. TCRdb re-analysed the 5' RACE reads in MiXCR, keeping a single row per CDR3 protein. The repertoire holds about 470,000 distinct CDR3 sequences, with 20% to 25% as singletons. This sample also appeared in a second study, on T cells expressing NK-cell markers.

The sample taken for sequencing was CD4+ T cells sorted from blood. These receptors were obtained from a woman under 30 in good health.

V usage is TRBV20-1 and J usage is TRBJ2-3; TRBD2 matches 12 bases. The CDR3 is 15 residues long. The V and J ends lost 5 bases and 3 bases, in that order; junction bases with no gene match: 6. The germline CDR1 and CDR2 sequences are DFQATT and SNEGSKA (reference sequence). This CDR3 is CSAARLAGETDTQYF. As DNA, the CDR3 is TGCAGTGCTGCGAGACTAGCGGGAGAGACAGATACGCAGTATTTT.

V and J are TRBV4-3 and TRBJ2-3, with TRBD2 matching 8 bases. The junction had 7 bases not matched to a gene; V was cut back by 4 bases and J by 7 bases. Germline V gene lookup returns CDR1 LGHNA and CDR2 YSLEER. CDR3 length: 14 residues. The CDR3: CASSPRTSSNTQYF. The CDR3 region has the DNA TGCGCCAGCAGCCCCCGGACTAGCAGTAATACGCAGTATTTT.

This clonotype was seen repeatedly, ten times or more. The chain combines TRBV5-1 with TRBJ2-1, with 9 bases fitting TRBD2. This CDR3 has 14 amino acids. The germline CDR1 and CDR2 sequences are SGHRS and YFSETQ. The ends lost 0 bases at V and 9 bases at J; junction bases unmatched: 4. The CDR3 loop reads CASSLASGKIEQFF. As DNA, the CDR3 is TGCGCCAGCAGCTTGGCTAGCGGGAAGATTGAGCAGTTCTTC.

The genes are TRBV12-3 or TRBV12-4 and TRBJ1-4; D remains ambiguous. CDR3 size: 12 residues. V dropped 6 bases and J dropped 8 bases, with 10 bases sitting between them. CDR3 sequence (DNA): TGTGCCAGCAGGGCAGTGGCGGAAAAACTGTTTTTT. This sequence encodes CASRAVAEKLFF.

This clonotype has only a few counts. The V gene is TRBV7-9, the J gene TRBJ1-1; D is perhaps TRBD1 (6 bases). Germline CDR1 and CDR2: SEHNR and FQNEAQ (reference sequence). This CDR3 has 15 amino acids. V was cut by 4 bases and J by 0 bases, with 12 bases left in between. The CDR3 sequence: CASSYTRGVNTEAFF. CDR3 nucleotides: TGTGCCAGCAGCTATACCAGGGGCGTGAACACTGAAGCTTTCTTT. Full variable domain (remainder filled in from reference TRBV7-9 and TRBJ1-1): DTGVSQNPRHKITKRGQNVTFRCDPISEHNRLYWYRQTLGQGPEFLTYFQNEAQLEKSRLLSDRFSAERPKGSFSTLEIQRTEQGDSAMYLCASSYTRGVNTEAFFGQGTRLTVV.

V usage is TRBV10-3 and J usage is TRBJ2-3, with a possible D match to TRBD1 (6 bases). The CDR3 contains 11 residues. Germline V lookup: CDR1 ENHRY, CDR2 SYGVKD. V shed 10 bases and J shed 9 bases, with 14 bases lying between them. The CDR3 loop reads CATRTGTTQYF. CDR3 DNA: TGTGCCACGAGGACCGGGACAACGCAGTATTTT.

J is TRBJ2-5 and V is TRBV29-1, with D tentatively TRBD2 (6 bases). Deletions cut 7 bases from V and 2 bases from J, with 11 bases between. This CDR3 has 12 residues. Germline V gene lookup returns CDR1 SQVTM and CDR2 ANQGSEA. CDR3 region: CSAGRLQETQYF. For the CDR3, the DNA is TGCAGCGCCGGGAGACTACAAGAGACCCAGTACTTC.